This T cell receptor (beta chain) was sequenced during a study of cytomegalovirus exposure and HLA in healthy donors (dated by TCRdb to the late 2010s). A note on the overall study: An earlier analysis of 587 of the donors reported around 280 Gb of sequence data and 117 million unique TCR beta sequences obtained from about 179 million T cells. About 300 gigabases of sequencing data and 70 million to 95 million unique TCR sequences made up an early release that covered over 550 HLA-typed donors. The genetic ancestry cluster associated with self-reported Caucasian donors included over 65% of the roughly 400 genotyped donors. The aim of the study was to test whether cataloging public T cell receptors could identify signatures of past pathogen exposure. Using immunosequencing, the study profiled T cell repertoires from 500 to 800 subjects and related those repertoires to cytomegalovirus serostatus. Along with the roughly 710-subject first cohort, a separate validation cohort of over a hundred different subjects was used. To predict cytomegalovirus infection status, the study combined high-throughput TCR immunosequencing, statistical association of individual TCRs with disease status, and machine learning. In a later analysis, previously published TCR beta repertoires from some 640 donors were re-analyzed and high-resolution HLA genotyping was added so that TCR occurrence patterns could be studied. In the later analysis, no new phenotypic data were used to find candidate immune exposures; instead, reliance was placed on TCR beta sequences and their occurrence across donors. To decide whether each TCR beta V gene segment behaved as functional or pseudogenic, an earlier analysis of several hundred of the donors relied on high-throughput TCR beta sequencing. Alongside the repertoire data, information on donor age, sex, ethnicity and CMV serostatus was compiled. A later genetic analysis took genome-wide SNP genotypes for about 55% of the 666 donors and used that subset as a discovery cohort. All discovery cohort repertoires had been generated on a single sequencing platform. Both class I and class II loci were covered by HLA typing, at four-digit resolution. The number of typed donors differed by locus: about 620-630 for A, B, C, DRB1 and DQB1; 500 to 550 for DQA1; roughly 600 for DPA1; and around 490 for DPB1. Roughly 5 DR-DQ haplotypes were handled as single units for association and clustering because linkage in the cohort was strong. On average, around 240,000 unique TCR beta nucleotide sequences were sequenced per donor among fewer than 500 genotyped donors of the cohort, with roughly 18% of those sequences being non-productive. General study outcomes and caveats: In a later analysis, several top co-occurrence clusters were reported to appear linked to parvovirus B19, influenza, CMV and Epstein-Barr virus. Because counts were too low, 15 to 20 rarely observed V segments, including chromosome 9 orphons, were left out of the earlier analysis of a few hundred of the donors. Most TCR sequences were seen in very few donors, while some public TCRs were found in many individuals. Only TCR beta chains were sequenced in this cohort, and the absence of alpha or paired-chain data limited detectable features. Roughly uniform sequencing depth across donors was assumed in presence/absence analyses, although this assumption may not hold. In a later genetic analysis, a missense DCLRE1C variant was associated with V-gene and J-gene trimming of TCR beta chains, and the association was replicated in an independent cohort. A later analysis found that TCR association rates varied across HLA loci, with DRB1 alleles showing the most associated TCRs and HLA-C alleles the fewest. Because HLA typing was missing for some donors at each locus, association tests included only the typed subset. Linkage disequilibrium might explain the correlated functional status among segregating V segments, but an unknown experimental factor could not be excluded. Immune exposure information for the cohort was limited to CMV serostatus. Three of the identified cytomegalovirus-associated TCR beta chains were confirmed in vitro to be specific for cytomegalovirus antigens. A cluster of highly shared sequence variants was judged likely to represent a technical artifact of the sequencing pipeline. A further reported finding was that TCR beta sequences accurately predicted the HLA-A and HLA-B alleles for most subjects in the first cohort. The authors suggested that the approach could potentially be extended to other disease states and immunological phenotypes. Compared with equally common non-associated chains, HLA-associated TCR beta chains in a later analysis were more clonally expanded and had lower generation probabilities. Most CMV-associated TCR beta chains appeared to be HLA-restricted in a later analysis, and the HLA associations seemed to be driven largely by CMV exposure. In an earlier analysis of about 600 of the donors, most TCR beta V segments appeared in productive rearrangements about 87% or about 30% of the time, broadly matching IMGT annotations. A later analysis associated 15,000 to 20,000 TCR beta sequences with specific HLA alleles at a false discovery rate of 0.05. Assigning TCR associations to individual alleles was difficult when HLA alleles, especially DR and DQ, strongly co-occurred. In a later genetic analysis, fewer N-insertions in productive TCRs were reported among donors in an Asian-associated ancestry cluster than the approximately 710-donor mean. In both the original and validation cohorts, the classifier was reported to diagnose cytomegalovirus status with high specificity and sensitivity. Some IMGT-functional V segments, including TRBV6-2 and TRBV6-3, could not be distinguished by the 87-base-pair reads and were therefore excluded. In the study, around 160 TCR beta chains were listed as associated with cytomegalovirus.

Points on this clone: Its target antigen remains unknown. Per-base qualities were not stored, and no clone one base away is much larger.

Libraries were constructed by the immunoSEQ multiplex PCR assay. A mixture of 60 forward primers for TCR Vbeta segments and 13 reverse primers for TCR Jbeta segments was used in the multiplex PCR. A multiplex PCR assay on genomic DNA amplified the CDR3 region of rearranged TCR beta genes. Amplified TCR beta libraries were sequenced as 87-base-pair reads on the Illumina HiSeq System. The authors processed their data as follows. Across the 670 or so repertoires, a later analysis counted roughly 84 million unique TCR beta chains, 9.5 million to 13 million of which were shared by at least two donors. To remove PCR and sequencing errors, raw reads were error-corrected and collapsed into unique sequences using a nearest-neighbor algorithm that merged closely related sequences. To assign V, D and J gene segments, CDR3 sequences were aligned to IMGT reference sequences. For a sequence to be retained, a match of at least six nucleotides to both a V gene segment and a J gene segment was required. Rearrangements were called productive when the CDR3 lacked stop codons and stayed in frame with V and J; all others were non-productive. Following IMGT convention, CDR3 was defined as the stretch from the second conserved V-encoded cysteine to the conserved J-encoded phenylalanine. The earlier analysis of more than 450 of the donors excluded sequences that lacked an unambiguous match to a single V gene segment. In an earlier analysis of 587 of the donors, V segments were called functional above 56.7% productive rearrangements and were called segregating when the between-donor standard deviation exceeded 5%. A statistical classification framework was developed to diagnose cytomegalovirus status using the catalog of TCR beta chain sequences. In a later analysis, V and J genes were assigned by comparing TCR nucleotide sequences against IMGT/GENE-DB human TR gene sequences. A later analysis assigned CDR3 sequences and most-parsimonious VDJ recombination scenarios with the TCRdist pipeline. In a later analysis, each TCR beta chain was defined by its CDR3 amino acid sequence together with its V-gene family, and reads without a unique V-gene family were excluded. In a later analysis, 450 to 600 highly shared, low-generation-probability nucleotide sequences were removed to address suspected cross-contamination and a sequencing artifact. A later analysis calculated a clonal expansion index for each public chain from normalized within-repertoire ranks of inferred template counts. A later analysis computed generation probabilities with a VDJ recombination model fitted to out-of-frame rearrangements, and checked the results against IGoR. In a later analysis, TCR-TCR, TCR-HLA and TCR-CMV co-occurrence was scored with hypergeometric tests, and a repertoire-size bias correction was applied to TCR pairs. False discovery rates were estimated in a later analysis by permuting HLA or CMV assignments 20 times. In a later analysis, co-occurring TCRs were grouped using DBSCAN, and TCRdist sequence similarity was added for clustering within HLA-allele-positive subsets. For co-occurrence clustering, repertoires with fewer than 30,000 or more than 120,000 public chains were excluded, along with a handful of repertoires with anomalous nucleotide sharing. TCRdb holds this immuneACCESS table with in-frame rearrangements only. Some clones are missing; in checked studies, unresolved V genes explain under half, and the rest has no known cause. V, J and clone size reflect that table, while D and trimming were determined from the DNA. The sample table records approximately 210,000 clones; roughly 77% of these occur just once. The leading ten clones occupy about 1.6% of the sample.

From a lookup of the germline V gene, CDR1 and CDR2 are SGHTA and FQGNSA. V lost 4 bases and J lost 8 bases, and the count of bases not matched to a germline gene is 10. From cysteine to phenylalanine, the CDR3 is 14 amino acids long. Only the CDR3 DNA stays, 42 bases, in frame from base 1. The cohort comprised more than 550 healthy bone marrow donors. All cohort members were sampled while nominally healthy, although unrecorded immune exposures were likely present. The donor tested CMV seronegative and was one of the 352 seronegative cohort members. A peripheral blood sample was provided by each donor, and peripheral blood mononuclear cells were used for TCR beta sequencing. The Qiagen DNeasy Blood Extraction Kit was used to extract genomic DNA from the blood cell samples.

This TCR derives from a woman aged 50 to 60 in good health and CMV-seronegative. The chain employs TRBV7-2 and TRBJ1-2; TRBD1 lines up with 7 middle nucleotides. Specimen: PBMCs. In nucleotides, the sequence is TGTGCCAGCAGCTCTCCGGACAGGTTAAGGGGCTACACCTTC. This codes for CASSSPDRLRGYTF.